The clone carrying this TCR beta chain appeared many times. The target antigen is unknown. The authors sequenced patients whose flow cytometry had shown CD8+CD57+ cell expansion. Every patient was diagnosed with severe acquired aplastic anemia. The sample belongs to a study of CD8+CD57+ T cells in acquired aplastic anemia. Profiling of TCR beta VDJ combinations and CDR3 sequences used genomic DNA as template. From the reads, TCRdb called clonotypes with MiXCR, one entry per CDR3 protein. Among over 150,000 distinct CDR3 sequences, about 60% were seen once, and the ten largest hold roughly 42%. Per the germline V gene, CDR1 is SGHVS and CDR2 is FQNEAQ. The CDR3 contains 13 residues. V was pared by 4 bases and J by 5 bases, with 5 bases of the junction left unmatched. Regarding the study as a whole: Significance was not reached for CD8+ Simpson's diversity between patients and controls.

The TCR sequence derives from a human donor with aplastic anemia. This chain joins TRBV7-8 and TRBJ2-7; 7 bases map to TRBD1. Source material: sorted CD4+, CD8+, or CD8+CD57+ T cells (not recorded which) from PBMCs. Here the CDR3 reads CASSSGTGDEQYF. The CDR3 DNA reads TGTGCCAGCAGCTCCGGCACAGGGGACGAGCAGTACTTC.